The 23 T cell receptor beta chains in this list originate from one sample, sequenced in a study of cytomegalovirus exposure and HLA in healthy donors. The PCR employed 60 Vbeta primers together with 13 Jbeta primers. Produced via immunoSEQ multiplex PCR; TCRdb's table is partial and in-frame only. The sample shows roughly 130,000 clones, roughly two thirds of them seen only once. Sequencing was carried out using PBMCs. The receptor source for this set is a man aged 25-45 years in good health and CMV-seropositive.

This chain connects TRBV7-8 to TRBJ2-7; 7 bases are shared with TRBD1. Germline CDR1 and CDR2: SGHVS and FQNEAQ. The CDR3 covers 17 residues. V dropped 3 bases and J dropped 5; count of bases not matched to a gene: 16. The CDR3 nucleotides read TGTGCCAGCAGCTTTAGTCGTTTTACAGGGGTCGGAAACGAGCAGTACTTC. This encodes CASSFSRFTGVGNEQYF.

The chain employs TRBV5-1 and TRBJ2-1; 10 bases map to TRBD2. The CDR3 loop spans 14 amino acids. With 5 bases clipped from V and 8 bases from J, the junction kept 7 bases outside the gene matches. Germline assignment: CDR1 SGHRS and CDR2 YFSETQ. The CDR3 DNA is TGCGCCAGCAGACACACTAGCGGGAAGGATGAGCAGTTCTTC. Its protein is CASRHTSGKDEQFF.

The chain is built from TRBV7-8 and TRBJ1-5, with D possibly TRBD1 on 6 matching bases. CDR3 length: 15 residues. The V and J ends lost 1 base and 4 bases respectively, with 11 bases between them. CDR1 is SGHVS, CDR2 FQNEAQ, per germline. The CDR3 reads CASSLVGGSNQPQHF. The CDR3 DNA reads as TGTGCCAGCAGCTTAGTAGGGGGTTCTAATCAGCCCCAGCATTTT. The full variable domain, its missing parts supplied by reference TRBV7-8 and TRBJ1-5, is GAGVSQSPRYKVAKRGQDVALRCDPISGHVSLFWYQQALGQGPEFLTYFQNEAQLDKSGLPSDRFFAERPEGSVSTLKIQRTQQEDSAVYLCASSLVGGSNQPQHFGDGTRLSIL.

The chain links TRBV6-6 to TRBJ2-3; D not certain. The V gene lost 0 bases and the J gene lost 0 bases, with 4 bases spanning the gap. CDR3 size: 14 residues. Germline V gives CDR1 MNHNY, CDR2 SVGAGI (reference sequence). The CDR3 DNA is TGTGCCAGCAGTTACTCGGCCAGCACAGATACGCAGTATTTT. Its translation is CASSYSASTDTQYF.

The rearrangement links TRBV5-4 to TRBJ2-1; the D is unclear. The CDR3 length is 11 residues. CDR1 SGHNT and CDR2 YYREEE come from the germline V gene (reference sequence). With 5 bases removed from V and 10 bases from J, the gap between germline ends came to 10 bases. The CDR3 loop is CASRAELEQFF. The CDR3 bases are TGTGCCAGCAGGGCGGAACTCGAGCAGTTCTTC.

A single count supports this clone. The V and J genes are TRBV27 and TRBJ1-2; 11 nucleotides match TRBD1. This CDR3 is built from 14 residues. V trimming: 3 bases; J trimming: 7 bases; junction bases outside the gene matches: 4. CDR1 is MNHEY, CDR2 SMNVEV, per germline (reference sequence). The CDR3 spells CASSFGQGAVGYTF. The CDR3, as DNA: TGTGCCAGCAGTTTTGGACAGGGGGCGGTTGGCTACACCTTC.

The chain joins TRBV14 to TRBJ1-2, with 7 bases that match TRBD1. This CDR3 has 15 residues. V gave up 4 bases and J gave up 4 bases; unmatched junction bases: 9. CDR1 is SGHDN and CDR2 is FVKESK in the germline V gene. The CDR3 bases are TGTGCCAGCAGCCCAATCGGGACAGACTTCTATGGCTACACCTTC. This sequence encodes CASSPIGTDFYGYTF.

CDR3 bases: TGCGCCAGCAGCCCGGGACTAGCGCCTTCGGATACGCAGTATTTT. Translation: CASSPGLAPSDTQYF. The V gene is TRBV5-1, the J gene TRBJ2-3; 10 bases line up with TRBD2. With 4 bases clipped from V and 6 bases from J, the junction kept 8 bases outside the gene matches. In germline, CDR1 is SGHRS, CDR2 YFSETQ. The length of the CDR3 is 15 residues.

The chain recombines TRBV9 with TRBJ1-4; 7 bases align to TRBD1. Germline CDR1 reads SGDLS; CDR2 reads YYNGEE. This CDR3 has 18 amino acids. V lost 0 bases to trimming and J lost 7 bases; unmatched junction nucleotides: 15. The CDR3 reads CASSVGEQGKRSGEKLFF. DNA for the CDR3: TGTGCCAGCAGCGTAGGTGAACAGGGGAAGCGGTCGGGTGAAAAACTGTTTTTT.

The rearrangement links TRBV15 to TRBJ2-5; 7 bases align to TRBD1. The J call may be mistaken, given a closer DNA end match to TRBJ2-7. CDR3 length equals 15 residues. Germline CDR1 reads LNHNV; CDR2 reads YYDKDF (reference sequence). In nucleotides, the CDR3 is TGTGCCACCAGCAGAGATATTGACAGGGCTTACGAGCAGTACTTC. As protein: CATSRDIDRAYEQYF.

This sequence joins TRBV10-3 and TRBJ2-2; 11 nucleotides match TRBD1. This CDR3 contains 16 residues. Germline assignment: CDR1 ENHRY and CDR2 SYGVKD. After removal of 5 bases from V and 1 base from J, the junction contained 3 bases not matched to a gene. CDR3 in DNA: TGTGCCATCAGTCGGACAGGGGGCGGGAACACCGGGGAGCTGTTTTTT. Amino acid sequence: CAISRTGGGNTGELFF.

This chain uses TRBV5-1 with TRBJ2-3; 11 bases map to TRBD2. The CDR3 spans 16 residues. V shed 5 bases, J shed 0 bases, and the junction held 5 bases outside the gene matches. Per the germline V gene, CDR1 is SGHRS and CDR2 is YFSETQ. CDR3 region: CASSPGLAASTDTQYF. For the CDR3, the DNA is TGCGCCAGCAGTCCGGGACTAGCGGCTAGCACAGATACGCAGTATTTT.

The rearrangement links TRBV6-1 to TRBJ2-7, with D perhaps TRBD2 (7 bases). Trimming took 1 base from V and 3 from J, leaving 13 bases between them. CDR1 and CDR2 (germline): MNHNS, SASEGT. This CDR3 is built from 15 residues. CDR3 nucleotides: TGTGCCAGCAGTGAAGAGGGGGGGGGAGGCTACGAGCAGTACTTC. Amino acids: CASSEEGGGGYEQYF.

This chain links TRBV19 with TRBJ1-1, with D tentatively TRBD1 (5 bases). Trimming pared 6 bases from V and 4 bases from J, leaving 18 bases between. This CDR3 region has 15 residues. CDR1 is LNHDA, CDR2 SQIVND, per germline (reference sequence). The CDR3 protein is CASSPGGEGVTEAFF. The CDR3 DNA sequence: TGTGCCAGTAGCCCCGGGGGAGAAGGCGTCACTGAAGCTTTCTTT. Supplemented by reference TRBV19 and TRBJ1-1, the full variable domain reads DGGITQSPKYLFRKEGQNVTLSCEQNLNHDAMYWYRQDPGQGLRLIYYSQIVNDFQKGDIAEGYSVSREKKESFPLTVTSAQKNPTAFYLCASSPGGEGVTEAFFGQGTRLTVV.

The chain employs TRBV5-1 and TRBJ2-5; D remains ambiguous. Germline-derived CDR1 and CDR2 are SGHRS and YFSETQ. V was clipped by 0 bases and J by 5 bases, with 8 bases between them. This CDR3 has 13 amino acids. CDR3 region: CASSLGTEETQYF. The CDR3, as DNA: TGCGCCAGCAGCTTGGGTACAGAGGAGACCCAGTACTTC. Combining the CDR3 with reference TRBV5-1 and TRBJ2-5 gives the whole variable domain KAGVTQTPRYLIKTRGQQVTLSCSPISGHRSVSWYQQTPGQGLQFLFEYFSETQRNKGNFPGRFSGRQFSNSRSEMNVSTLELGDSALYLCASSLGTEETQYFGPGTRLLVL.

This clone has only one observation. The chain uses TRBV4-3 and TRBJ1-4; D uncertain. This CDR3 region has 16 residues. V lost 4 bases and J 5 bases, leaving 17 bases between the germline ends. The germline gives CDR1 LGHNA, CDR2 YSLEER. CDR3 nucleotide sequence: TGCGCCAGCAGCCCCTCCCCAACGGGAGAAAATGAAAAACTGTTTTTT. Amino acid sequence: CASSPSPTGENEKLFF.

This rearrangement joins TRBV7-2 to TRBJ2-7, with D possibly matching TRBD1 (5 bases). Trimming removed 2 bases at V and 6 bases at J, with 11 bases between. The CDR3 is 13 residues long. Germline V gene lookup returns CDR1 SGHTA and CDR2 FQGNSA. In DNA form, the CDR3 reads TGTGCCAGCAGCTTACCAGGGCTGGGCGAGCAGTACTTC. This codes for CASSLPGLGEQYF.

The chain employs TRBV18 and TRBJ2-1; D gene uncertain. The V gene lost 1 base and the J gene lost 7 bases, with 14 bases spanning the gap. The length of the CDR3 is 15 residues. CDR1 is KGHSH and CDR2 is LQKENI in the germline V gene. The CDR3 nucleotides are TGTGCCAGCTCACCACTGAGCCCCCCAGGTAATGAGCAGTTCTTC. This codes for CASSPLSPPGNEQFF.

This chain's CDR3 is CASSPLAGVTGELFF. In DNA, the CDR3 is TGTGCCAGCAGCCCCTTAGCGGGAGTTACCGGGGAGCTGTTTTTT. The genes are TRBV6-1 and TRBJ2-2; 9 bases line up with TRBD2. The V gene end was trimmed by 6 bases and the J gene end by 5 bases; junction bases not matched to a gene: 7. CDR3 size: 15 residues. CDR1 and CDR2 from the germline V gene are MNHNS and SASEGT.

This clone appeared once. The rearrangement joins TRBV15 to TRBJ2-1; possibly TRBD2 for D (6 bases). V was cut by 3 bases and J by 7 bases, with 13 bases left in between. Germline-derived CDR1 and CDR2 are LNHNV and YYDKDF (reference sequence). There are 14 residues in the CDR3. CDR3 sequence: CATSSPGLLNEQFF. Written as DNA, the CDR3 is TGTGCCACCAGCAGTCCGGGACTTTTAAATGAGCAGTTCTTC.

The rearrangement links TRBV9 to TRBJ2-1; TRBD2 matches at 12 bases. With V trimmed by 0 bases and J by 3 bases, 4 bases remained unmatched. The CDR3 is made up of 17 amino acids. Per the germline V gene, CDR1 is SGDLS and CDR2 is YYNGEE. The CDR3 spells CASSVGAGLAGYNEQFF. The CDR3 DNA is TGTGCCAGCAGCGTAGGAGCGGGACTAGCGGGCTACAATGAGCAGTTCTTC.

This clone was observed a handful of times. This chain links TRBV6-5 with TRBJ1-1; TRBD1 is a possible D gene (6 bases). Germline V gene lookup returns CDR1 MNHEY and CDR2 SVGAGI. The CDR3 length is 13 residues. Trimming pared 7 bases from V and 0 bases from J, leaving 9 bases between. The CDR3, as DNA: TGTGCCAGCACCAGGGGAATGAACACTGAAGCTTTCTTT. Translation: CASTRGMNTEAFF.

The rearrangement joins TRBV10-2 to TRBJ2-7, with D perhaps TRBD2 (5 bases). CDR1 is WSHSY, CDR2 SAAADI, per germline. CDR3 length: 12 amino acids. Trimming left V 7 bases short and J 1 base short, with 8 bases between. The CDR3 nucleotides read TGCGCCAGCACAACGGGGTCCTACGAGCAGTACTTC. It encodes CASTTGSYEQYF.